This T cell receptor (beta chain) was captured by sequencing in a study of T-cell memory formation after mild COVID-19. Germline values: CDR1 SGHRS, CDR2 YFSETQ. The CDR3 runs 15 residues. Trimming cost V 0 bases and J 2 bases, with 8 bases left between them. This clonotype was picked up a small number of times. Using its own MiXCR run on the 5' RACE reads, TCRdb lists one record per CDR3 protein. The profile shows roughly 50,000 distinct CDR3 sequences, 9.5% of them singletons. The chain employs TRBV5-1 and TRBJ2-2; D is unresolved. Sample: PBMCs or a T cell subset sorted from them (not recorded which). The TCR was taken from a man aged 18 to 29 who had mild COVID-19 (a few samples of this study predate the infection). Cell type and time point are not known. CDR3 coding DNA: TGCGCCAGCAGCTTGGGGGTATCAAACACCGGGGAGCTGTTTTTT. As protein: CASSLGVSNTGELFF.